This is a list of T cell receptor beta chains from one sample in a study of technical replicates of blood from a few donors. Here immunoSEQ multiplex PCR was the method, and the copy in TCRdb shows in-frame clones only, minus some. In the table there are 70,000 to 85,000 clones, 80% to 95% of which are singletons. Sequenced sample: T cells isolated from PBMCs. Receptor source: a human donor in good health. Each CDR3 is given with its conserved first and last residue. Each record gives: V gene, clone size, J gene, D gene, CDR3 DNA, CDR3 protein. D genes are given only for firm matches. Expanded clones get a size class; other rows say once, few or many, or leave the size out.

v_call: TRBV6-1; clone_size: .; j_call: TRBJ2-2; d_call: TRBD1; cdr3_nt: TGTGCCAGCATCCTAAGGACAGGGTACACCGGGGAGCTGTTTTTT; cdr3_aa: CASILRTGYTGELFF
v_call: TRBV19; clone_size: .; j_call: TRBJ2-7; d_call: TRBD1; cdr3_nt: TGTGCCAGTAGTTTCGACAGGGTAACTTCCTACGAGCAGTACTTC; cdr3_aa: CASSFDRVTSYEQYF
v_call: TRBV9; clone_size: .; j_call: TRBJ2-2; d_call: TRBD2; cdr3_nt: TGTGCCAGCAGCCCCCCCTTCGGCGGGAGGGCCGGGGAGCTGTTTTTT; cdr3_aa: CASSPPFGGRAGELFF
v_call: TRBV9; clone_size: .; j_call: TRBJ1-1; d_call: .; cdr3_nt: TGTGCCAGCAGGGGCTTCGGGGGCACTGAAGCTTTCTTT; cdr3_aa: CASRGFGGTEAFF
v_call: TRBV11-2; clone_size: .; j_call: TRBJ2-7; d_call: TRBD1; cdr3_nt: TGTGCCAGCAGCTTAATACAGGGGGTTGGCGAGCAGTACTTC; cdr3_aa: CASSLIQGVGEQYF
v_call: TRBV10-3; clone_size: .; j_call: TRBJ2-3; d_call: TRBD2; cdr3_nt: TGTGCCATCAGTAAGGGACTAGCGAGCACAGATACGCAGTATTTT; cdr3_aa: CAISKGLASTDTQYF
v_call: TRBV30; clone_size: .; j_call: TRBJ2-1; d_call: TRBD2; cdr3_nt: TGTGCCTGGTCCCCGGGGGGGCGAAGCTCCTACAATGAGCAGTTCTTC; cdr3_aa: CAWSPGGRSSYNEQFF
v_call: TRBV28; clone_size: .; j_call: TRBJ1-4; d_call: TRBD1; cdr3_nt: TGTGCCTCCCAGACCCAGGGGGAGAGCGAAAAACTGTTTTTT; cdr3_aa: CASQTQGESEKLFF
v_call: TRBV6-1; clone_size: .; j_call: TRBJ2-7; d_call: TRBD1; cdr3_nt: TGTGCCAGCAGTGAACAGGGGGTAGGCTACGAGCAGTACTTC; cdr3_aa: CASSEQGVGYEQYF
v_call: TRBV5-6; clone_size: .; j_call: TRBJ2-1; d_call: TRBD1; cdr3_nt: TGTGCCAGCAGCTTAGGGACAGGGGTCTATGAGCAGTTCTTC; cdr3_aa: CASSLGTGVYEQFF
v_call: TRBV7-6; clone_size: .; j_call: TRBJ2-7; d_call: TRBD1; cdr3_nt: TGTGCCAGCGGGACAGGGGGCTCCTACGAGCAGTACTTC; cdr3_aa: CASGTGGSYEQYF
v_call: TRBV5-4; clone_size: .; j_call: TRBJ2-7; d_call: .; cdr3_nt: TGTGCCAGCAGCCCGGAGGCGGGATTGGGCGAGGGGCAGTACTTC; cdr3_aa: CASSPEAGLGEGQYF
v_call: TRBV5-1; clone_size: .; j_call: TRBJ1-1; d_call: .; cdr3_nt: TGCGCCAGCAGCTTGGGGGGGCTGAGGACTGAAGCTTTCTTT; cdr3_aa: CASSLGGLRTEAFF
v_call: TRBV19; clone_size: .; j_call: TRBJ1-5; d_call: .; cdr3_nt: TGTGCCAGTATGGCGGCGGGGCGGGGTAGCAATCAGCCCCAGCATTTT; cdr3_aa: CASMAAGRGSNQPQHF
v_call: TRBV30; clone_size: .; j_call: TRBJ2-3; d_call: TRBD2; cdr3_nt: TGTGCCTGGAGTGGGCTAGCGGGACCAGATACGCAGTATTTT; cdr3_aa: CAWSGLAGPDTQYF
v_call: TRBV2; clone_size: .; j_call: TRBJ2-7; d_call: TRBD2; cdr3_nt: TGTGCCAGCAGTGGCTGGACTAGCGGGGGTTCCTACGAGCAGTACTTC; cdr3_aa: CASSGWTSGGSYEQYF
v_call: TRBV10-3; clone_size: once; j_call: TRBJ2-2; d_call: TRBD1; cdr3_nt: TGTGCCATGAACTCGGACAGGGAATTAACCGGGGAGCTGTTTTTT; cdr3_aa: CAMNSDRELTGELFF
v_call: TRBV2; clone_size: once; j_call: TRBJ2-3; d_call: .; cdr3_nt: TGTGCCAGCAATAGCGGCCACACAGATACGCAGTATTTT; cdr3_aa: CASNSGHTDTQYF
v_call: TRBV2; clone_size: .; j_call: TRBJ2-2; d_call: TRBD1; cdr3_nt: TGTGCCAGCAGTGCACAGGGGGCAACCGGGGAGCTGTTTTTT; cdr3_aa: CASSAQGATGELFF
v_call: TRBV5-6; clone_size: .; j_call: TRBJ2-2; d_call: TRBD1; cdr3_nt: TGTGCCAGCAGCTCACCGGGACAGGGTCACACCGGGGAGCTGTTTTTT; cdr3_aa: CASSSPGQGHTGELFF
v_call: TRBV6-6; clone_size: .; j_call: TRBJ2-3; d_call: .; cdr3_nt: TGTGCCAGCAGTCCTACAGCAGATACGCAGTATTTT; cdr3_aa: CASSPTADTQYF
v_call: TRBV11-2; clone_size: .; j_call: TRBJ2-7; d_call: .; cdr3_nt: TGTGCCAGCAGCTTCAGGGAAGGCTACGAGCAGTACTTC; cdr3_aa: CASSFREGYEQYF
v_call: TRBV28; clone_size: .; j_call: TRBJ2-3; d_call: TRBD1; cdr3_nt: TGTGCCAGCAGTTTGGGGATTCCAGGGGGTTATACGCAGTATTTT; cdr3_aa: CASSLGIPGGYTQYF
v_call: TRBV5-1; clone_size: .; j_call: TRBJ2-2; d_call: TRBD2; cdr3_nt: TGCGCCAGCAGCTTGGATAGCGGGAGTAGGATCGGGGAGCTGTTTTTT; cdr3_aa: CASSLDSGSRIGELFF
v_call: TRBV30; clone_size: .; j_call: TRBJ2-2; d_call: .; cdr3_nt: TGTGCCTGGAGTAGCGGGGGGGAGCTGTTTTTT; cdr3_aa: CAWSSGGELFF
v_call: TRBV27; clone_size: .; j_call: TRBJ2-7; d_call: .; cdr3_nt: TGTGCCAGCAGTTTATGGGCCGATTACGAGCAGTACTTC; cdr3_aa: CASSLWADYEQYF
v_call: TRBV7-2; clone_size: .; j_call: TRBJ2-7; d_call: TRBD1; cdr3_nt: TGTGCCAGCAGCTTATCCGGGACAGTAGGCTACGAGCAGTACTTC; cdr3_aa: CASSLSGTVGYEQYF
v_call: TRBV7-6; clone_size: .; j_call: TRBJ1-1; d_call: TRBD1; cdr3_nt: TGTGCCAGCAGCTCGAACAGGGGAACTGAAGCTTTCTTT; cdr3_aa: CASSSNRGTEAFF
v_call: TRBV19; clone_size: .; j_call: TRBJ2-7; d_call: .; cdr3_nt: TGTGCCAGTAGTCATGGGGCCGTTGCAGGGGCACCCTACGAGCAGTACTTC; cdr3_aa: CASSHGAVAGAPYEQYF
v_call: TRBV28; clone_size: .; j_call: TRBJ2-5; d_call: .; cdr3_nt: TGTGCCAGCAGTTTATGGGGGAGGCAAGAGACCCAGTACTTC; cdr3_aa: CASSLWGRQETQYF
v_call: TRBV27; clone_size: .; j_call: TRBJ2-7; d_call: .; cdr3_nt: TGTGCCAGCAGTTTAGCGGGGTTTGGAGAGCAGTACTTC; cdr3_aa: CASSLAGFGEQYF
v_call: TRBV28; clone_size: .; j_call: TRBJ1-1; d_call: TRBD1; cdr3_nt: TGTGCCAGCACCGACAGGGTGACTGAAGCTTTCTTT; cdr3_aa: CASTDRVTEAFF
v_call: TRBV5-4; clone_size: .; j_call: TRBJ2-5; d_call: TRBD2; cdr3_nt: TGTGCCAGCAGCCGAACCTCCGGCGGGAGTTATGAGACCCAGTACTTC; cdr3_aa: CASSRTSGGSYETQYF
v_call: TRBV25-1; clone_size: .; j_call: TRBJ2-2; d_call: .; cdr3_nt: TGTGCCAGCAGTGATTTGGACAGAAACACCGGGGAGCTGTTTTTT; cdr3_aa: CASSDLDRNTGELFF
v_call: TRBV28; clone_size: .; j_call: TRBJ1-4; d_call: .; cdr3_nt: TGTGCCAGCAGTTTAGGCAGGGCAGCAACTAATGAAAAACTGTTTTTT; cdr3_aa: CASSLGRAATNEKLFF
v_call: TRBV4-1; clone_size: .; j_call: TRBJ2-7; d_call: TRBD2; cdr3_nt: TGCGCCAGCAGCCCGACTAGCGGGAGGGCGTACGAGCAGTACTTC; cdr3_aa: CASSPTSGRAYEQYF
v_call: TRBV29-1; clone_size: .; j_call: TRBJ2-1; d_call: TRBD2; cdr3_nt: TGCAGCGTTGAAGCGATGGCGGGAGGCTATGAGCAGTTCTTC; cdr3_aa: CSVEAMAGGYEQFF
v_call: TRBV19; clone_size: .; j_call: TRBJ1-1; d_call: .; cdr3_nt: TGTGCCAGTAGCCCCCCGGTTAACACTGAAGCTTTCTTT; cdr3_aa: CASSPPVNTEAFF
v_call: TRBV4-1; clone_size: .; j_call: TRBJ1-1; d_call: TRBD1; cdr3_nt: TGCGCCAGCAGCCAAGAACAGGGGGCGATAGCTGAAGCTTTCTTT; cdr3_aa: CASSQEQGAIAEAFF
v_call: TRBV5-4; clone_size: .; j_call: TRBJ2-7; d_call: .; cdr3_nt: TGTGCCAGCAGCTTGGAACTAACCTACGAGCAGTACTTC; cdr3_aa: CASSLELTYEQYF
v_call: TRBV10-1; clone_size: .; j_call: TRBJ2-1; d_call: .; cdr3_nt: TGCGCCAGCAGTGATGTGGGGGAGGCTAACAATGAGCAGTTCTTC; cdr3_aa: CASSDVGEANNEQFF
v_call: TRBV6-5; clone_size: .; j_call: TRBJ2-5; d_call: .; cdr3_nt: TGTGCCAGCAGTTACGTCAGAGGACACGGGGAGACCCAGTACTTC; cdr3_aa: CASSYVRGHGETQYF
v_call: TRBV27; clone_size: .; j_call: TRBJ2-7; d_call: TRBD1; cdr3_nt: TGTGCCAGCAGTCCATTCCGGGACAGGGCCCACGAGCAGTACTTC; cdr3_aa: CASSPFRDRAHEQYF
v_call: TRBV6-5; clone_size: .; j_call: TRBJ2-2; d_call: .; cdr3_nt: TGTGCCAGCAGTTTCCAGGGTAAAGCCGGGGAGCTGTTTTTT; cdr3_aa: CASSFQGKAGELFF
v_call: TRBV28; clone_size: .; j_call: TRBJ2-7; d_call: .; cdr3_nt: TGTGCCAGCAGGGTCCGGGGTGGGGAGCAGTACTTC; cdr3_aa: CASRVRGGEQYF
v_call: TRBV5-6; clone_size: few; j_call: TRBJ1-2; d_call: .; cdr3_nt: TGTGCCAGCAGCACCATCAGGGTGCGGGGCTACACCTTC; cdr3_aa: CASSTIRVRGYTF
v_call: TRBV2; clone_size: .; j_call: TRBJ1-1; d_call: .; cdr3_nt: TGTGCCAGCCTAATGAATCTCGCTGAAGCTTTCTTT; cdr3_aa: CASLMNLAEAFF
v_call: TRBV7-8; clone_size: .; j_call: TRBJ2-7; d_call: TRBD2; cdr3_nt: TGTGCCAGCAGCTTACTAGCGGGGGGCTACGAGCAGTACTTC; cdr3_aa: CASSLLAGGYEQYF
v_call: TRBV28; clone_size: once; j_call: TRBJ1-5; d_call: .; cdr3_nt: TGTGCCAGCAGTTTCCCTAGTGGGCAGCCCCAGCATTTT; cdr3_aa: CASSFPSGQPQHF
v_call: TRBV19; clone_size: .; j_call: TRBJ1-4; d_call: .; cdr3_nt: TGTGCCAGTCGTTCCCCAGGGATTTTAGAGGAAAAACTGTTTTTT; cdr3_aa: CASRSPGILEEKLFF